The 18 T cell receptor beta chains below come from one sample, sequenced in a study of blood T cell repertoires in COVID-19. Profiled with immunoSEQ multiplex PCR; TCRdb holds only in-frame clones, not every one. The sample carries roughly 250,000 clones, 70% to 90% recorded once. Specimen: peripheral blood. These receptors were obtained from a middle-aged woman with acute or convalescent COVID-19.

The V gene is TRBV27, the J gene TRBJ1-5; 8 positions match TRBD1. V trimming: 4 bases; J trimming: 2 bases; junction bases outside the gene matches: 7. CDR1 is MNHEY and CDR2 is SMNVEV in the germline V gene (reference sequence). CDR3 length: 16 residues. This CDR3 is CASSSSRGRGNQPQHF. CDR3 nucleotide sequence: TGTGCCAGCAGTTCATCCAGGGGGCGAGGCAATCAGCCCCAGCATTTT.

The sample holds a few counts of this clone. This chain links TRBV6-5 with TRBJ1-2; 10 nucleotides align to TRBD1. Germline V gene sequence: CDR1 MNHEY, CDR2 SVGAGI. The CDR3 consists of 13 residues. Trimming cost V 7 bases and J 5 bases; bases outside gene matches: 4. In DNA, the CDR3 is TGTGCCAGCAAGACAGGGGGCTTGTATGGCTACACCTTC. This codes for CASKTGGLYGYTF.

V gene TRBV3-1 (or the pseudogene TRBV3-2) combines with J gene TRBJ2-3; D uncertain. Germline V gene lookup returns CDR1 LGHDT and CDR2 YNNKEL (reference sequence). The CDR3 covers 13 residues. The V end was cut by 4 bases, the J end by 1 base, with 6 bases between. CDR3 in DNA: TGTGCCAGCAGCCCTACAGGCACAGATACGCAGTATTTT. Translating gives CASSPTGTDTQYF.

This chain connects TRBV30 to TRBJ2-7; possible D gene TRBD1, 6 bases. V lost 2 bases and J 2 bases, leaving 16 bases between the germline ends. The CDR3 is made up of 15 amino acids. Germline V gene lookup returns CDR1 GTSNPN and CDR2 SVGIG (reference sequence). This CDR3 reads CAWSRPGQGAYEQYV. The CDR3 bases are TGTGCCTGGAGTCGCCCGGGACAAGGAGCCTACGAGCAGTACGTC.

This clone was detected only once. The V call is TRBV3-1 (or the pseudogene TRBV3-2), the J call TRBJ2-5; 10 bases are a match to TRBD1. CDR3 length equals 20 residues. Looked up from germline, CDR1 is LGHDT and CDR2 is YNNKEL (reference sequence). J gave up 0 bases and V 2 bases, and 15 bases lay outside the gene matches. CDR3 coding DNA: TGTGCCAGCAGCCAACGACAGGGGGCAGGAAACCCCCATTACCAAGAGACCCAGTACTTC. This translates into CASSQRQGAGNPHYQETQYF.

The J gene is TRBJ2-2, the V gene TRBV6-5; 7 bases are shared with TRBD1. In germline, CDR1 is MNHEY, CDR2 SVGAGI. The CDR3 is 14 residues long. With V trimmed by 10 bases and J by 3 bases, 8 bases remained unmatched. CDR3 loop: CANSRDRDTGELFF. DNA of the CDR3: TGTGCCAATTCCCGGGACAGAGACACCGGGGAGCTGTTTTTT.

This chain uses TRBV11-2 with TRBJ1-6, with a possible D match to TRBD1 (6 bases). CDR1 is SGHAT and CDR2 is FQNNGV in the germline V gene. The V gene lost 3 bases and the J gene lost 7 bases, with 10 bases spanning the gap. This CDR3 has 14 residues. The CDR3: CASSFTGSNSPLHF. In DNA, the CDR3 is TGTGCCAGCAGCTTCACAGGGAGCAATTCACCCCTCCACTTT.

The rearrangement uses TRBV12-3 or TRBV12-4 and TRBJ1-2; 7 bases match TRBD1. V was clipped by 6 bases and J by 6 bases; unmatched bases: 7. This CDR3 contains 13 residues. CDR3 sequence (DNA): TGTGCCAGCAGGGCGACAGGGAGCAATGGCTACACCTTC. It translates to CASRATGSNGYTF.

J is TRBJ1-5 and V is TRBV12-3 or TRBV12-4; D not certain. This CDR3 contains 13 residues. The ends were cut back, 5 bases at V and 6 bases at J, with 11 bases in the middle. The CDR3 here is CASSPTGGQPQHF. CDR3 nucleotides: TGTGCCAGCAGTCCGACCGGCGGTCAGCCCCAGCATTTT.

J is TRBJ1-2 and V is TRBV10-2; no clear D gene. Trimming took 3 bases from V and 7 from J, leaving 18 bases between them. Germline V gives CDR1 WSHSY, CDR2 SAAADI. CDR3 length equals 15 residues. CDR3 sequence: CASSDKAVGVGGYTF. The CDR3 region has the DNA TGCGCCAGCAGTGATAAGGCGGTGGGAGTTGGTGGCTACACCTTC.

The CDR3 reads CASSPAEMMPLYGYTF. CDR3 bases: TGTGCCAGCAGCCCCGCGGAGATGATGCCGCTCTATGGCTACACCTTC. The chain has TRBV21-1 and TRBJ1-2. TRBV21-1 is classified as a pseudogene. This CDR3 contains 16 residues.

The chain combines TRBV27 with TRBJ2-4; tentatively, D is TRBD2 (6 bases). Looked up from germline, CDR1 is MNHEY and CDR2 is SMNVEV (reference sequence). The CDR3 is made up of 19 amino acids. V was shortened by 5 bases and J by 1 base, with 24 bases between the two germline ends. The CDR3 DNA reads as TGTGCCAGCAGTCCGCTAGGTGTAGGGCGGGGTCCGGCCAAAAACATTCAGTACTTC. Translated: CASSPLGVGRGPAKNIQYF.

This chain uses TRBV30 with TRBJ1-1; 12 bases agree with TRBD1. V lost 6 bases to trimming and J lost 5 bases; unmatched junction nucleotides: 10. Looked up from germline, CDR1 is GTSNPN and CDR2 is SVGIG (reference sequence). This CDR3 has 15 residues. For the CDR3, the DNA is TGTGCCTGCCCCGCGGGGACAGGGGGCAGGACTGAAGCTTTCTTT. This gives the protein CACPAGTGGRTEAFF. The full variable domain, rest sourced from reference TRBV30 and TRBJ1-1, is SQTIHQWPATLVQPVGSPLSLECTVEGTSNPNLYWYRQAAGRGLQLLFYSVGIGQISSEVPQNLSASRPQDRQFILSSKKLLLSDSGFYLCACPAGTGGRTEAFFGQGTRLTVV.

This clone was seen just once. CDR3 region: CAWSASGGYNSPLHF. CDR3 sequence (DNA): TGTGCCTGGAGCGCCTCAGGGGGCTATAATTCACCCCTCCACTTT. V gene TRBV30 combines with J gene TRBJ1-6; 7 bases map to TRBD1. The V and J ends lost 3 bases and 3 bases, in that order; junction bases with no gene match: 5. This CDR3 has 15 residues. CDR1 is GTSNPN, CDR2 SVGIG, per germline (reference sequence).

The CDR3 loop is CASSDTETSTDTQYF. The CDR3 DNA is TGTGCCAGCAGTGACACGGAGACTAGCACAGATACGCAGTATTTT. The gene calls are TRBV6-4 and TRBJ2-3; no definite D call. Germline CDR1 reads MRHNA; CDR2 reads SNTAGT. This CDR3 has 15 residues. The ends were cut back, 2 bases at V and 0 bases at J, with 9 bases in the middle.

V is TRBV7-9 and J is TRBJ2-7; D remains unclear. V lost 5 bases and J 1 base, leaving 6 bases between the germline ends. The CDR3 runs 12 residues. Germline V gene sequence: CDR1 SEHNR, CDR2 FQNEAQ (reference sequence). This CDR3 reads CASSPRSYEQYV. In DNA, the CDR3 is TGTGCCAGCAGCCCTAGGTCCTACGAGCAGTACGTC.

The chain uses TRBV6-6 and TRBJ2-3, with no clear D. The CDR3 loop spans 12 amino acids. The germline V gene has CDR1 MNHNY and CDR2 SVGAGI (reference sequence). Trimming pared 2 bases from V and 3 bases from J, leaving 3 bases between. CDR3 bases: TGTGCCAGCAGTTACCCAACAGATACGCAGTATTTT. Amino acids: CASSYPTDTQYF.

V gene TRBV5-1 combines with J gene TRBJ2-2, with 7 bases lining up with TRBD2. With 4 bases clipped from V and 6 bases from J, the junction kept 12 bases outside the gene matches. The germline gives CDR1 SGHRS, CDR2 YFSETQ. The CDR3 is 16 amino acids. The CDR3 loop reads CASSEQRGRWAGELFF. The CDR3 DNA reads as TGCGCCAGCAGCGAGCAGCGGGGCCGATGGGCCGGGGAGCTGTTTTTT.